The rows below give T cell receptor beta chains drawn from one sample of a study of cytomegalovirus exposure and HLA in healthy donors. Clones were sequenced by immunoSEQ multiplex PCR, and TCRdb holds only the in-frame ones, with some missing. The table has some 100,000 clones, 86% seen once; the top ten hold 4% to 6%. The specimen sequenced was PBMCs. The receptors stem from a young man in good health and CMV-seronegative. CDR3s include the opening cysteine and the closing phenylalanine or tryptophan. A D gene is named only where the DNA matches it firmly. Clone size is not always given. Where it is, it says once, few, many or a class for expanded clones.

j_gene,v_gene,abundance,d_gene,CDR3nt,CDR3aa
TRBJ2-2,TRBV30,once,NA,TGTGCCTGGAGCGGAGAGGGAGCCGGGGAGCTGTTTTTT,CAWSGEGAGELFF
TRBJ1-5,TRBV27,once,NA,TGTGCCAGCAGTTCCTCGTCCGGGACACCGTACAATCAGCCCCAGCATTTT,CASSSSSGTPYNQPQHF
TRBJ1-1,TRBV7-6,once,TRBD1,TGTGCCAGCAGCTTGGGACAGGGGGCGAGCACTGAAGCTTTCTTT,CASSLGQGASTEAFF
TRBJ2-1,TRBV7-9,few,TRBD2,TGTGCCAGCAGCTCCGAACCGGGACTAGCTGTCAATGAGCAGTTCTTC,CASSSEPGLAVNEQFF
TRBJ1-2,TRBV7-9,NA,NA,TGTGCCAGCAGCCCCACGAGAGAGAAAGTTAACTATGGCTACACCTTC,CASSPTREKVNYGYTF
TRBJ2-2,TRBV30,NA,NA,TGTGCCTGGAGGGTGGGAGACACCGGGGAGCTGTTTTTT,CAWRVGDTGELFF
TRBJ1-2,TRBV18,once,TRBD1,TGTGCCAGCTCACCAGGATCCGGGACAGTCTATGGCTACACCTTC,CASSPGSGTVYGYTF
TRBJ1-1,TRBV19,NA,NA,TGTGCCAGTAGTACCGGGGGTACCAGGATGAACACTGAAGCTTTCTTT,CASSTGGTRMNTEAFF
TRBJ2-1,TRBV5-4,NA,TRBD2,TGTGCCAGCAGCTTGCTTCTAGCGGGATACAATGAGCAGTTCTTC,CASSLLLAGYNEQFF
TRBJ2-3,TRBV7-9,few,NA,TGTGCCACCAGCATCACCGGGTTTTCTAGCACAGATACGCAGTATTTT,CATSITGFSSTDTQYF
TRBJ1-5,TRBV27,once,NA,TGTGCCAGCAGCCTCGGACAGTCTGGGCAGCCCCAGCATTTT,CASSLGQSGQPQHF
TRBJ2-7,TRBV5-8,NA,TRBD1,TGTGCCAGCAGCTCGCCGGGACAGGGATACGAGCAGTACTTC,CASSSPGQGYEQYF
TRBJ1-5,TRBV6-1,few,TRBD1,TGTGCCAGCAGAAGGACAGGGGATAGCAATCAGCCCCAGCATTTT,CASRRTGDSNQPQHF
TRBJ2-5,TRBV4-1,once,TRBD2,TGCGCCAGCAGCCAAGGCGATAGCGGGATGTTTCTGGAGACCCAGTACTTC,CASSQGDSGMFLETQYF
TRBJ2-1,TRBV11-2,NA,TRBD1,TGTGCCAGCAGCCAACGACAGGGGGCGCGAAATGAGCAGTTCTTC,CASSQRQGARNEQFF
TRBJ2-7,TRBV7-2,NA,TRBD2,TGTGCCAGCAGCTCTGGGCTAGCGGGAGGCCCAAGTTACGAGCAGTACTTC,CASSSGLAGGPSYEQYF
TRBJ2-1,TRBV11-2,NA,NA,TGTGCCAGCAGCTTAGGACGAAGTGGCGGAATAGAGCAGTTCTTC,CASSLGRSGGIEQFF
TRBJ1-5,TRBV7-9,NA,NA,TGTGCCAGCAGCCCCGTGGGAGGGAATGAGCCCCAGCATTTT,CASSPVGGNEPQHF
TRBJ1-2,TRBV5-1,NA,NA,TGCGCCAGCAGCGCAAGGGGGACCGAGGGTGGCTACACCTTC,CASSARGTEGGYTF
TRBJ1-5,TRBV30,NA,NA,TGTGCCTGGAGTAAGGGGATGGGCAATCAGCCCCAGCATTTT,CAWSKGMGNQPQHF
TRBJ1-6,TRBV19,few,NA,TGTGCCAGTAGTATTAACCGGAATTCACCCCTCCACTTT,CASSINRNSPLHF
TRBJ1-1,TRBV5-1,NA,NA,TGCGCCAGCAGCTTTGGTGGGCAGACGAACACTGAAACTTTCTTT,CASSFGGQTNTETFF
TRBJ2-3,TRBV29-1,NA,TRBD1,TGCAGCGTTCCGGGACAGCTTGCCACAGATACGCAGTATTTT,CSVPGQLATDTQYF
TRBJ1-2,TRBV15,NA,TRBD1,TGTGCCACCAGCAGAGATTTGGCAGGGGGTGGTGGCTACACCTTC,CATSRDLAGGGGYTF
TRBJ2-2,TRBV14,NA,NA,TGTGCCAGCAGCCAAGATCAGGGGTCAGGGGAGCTGTTTTTT,CASSQDQGSGELFF
TRBJ1-5,TRBV18,NA,NA,TGTGCCAGCTCCGAGGTGGCATTTCCTGGGGCTCAGCCCCAGCATTTT,CASSEVAFPGAQPQHF
TRBJ2-3,TRBV6-1,NA,TRBD2,TGTGCCACCATCCTAGCGGGAGAAACAGATACGCAGTATTTT,CATILAGETDTQYF
TRBJ1-4,TRBV5-6,NA,NA,TGTGCCAGGAAGAGGACTAATGAAAAACTGTTTTTT,CARKRTNEKLFF
TRBJ1-5,TRBV7-9,NA,NA,TGTGCCAGCAGCTTGGCCGGAGCCAATCAGCCCCAGCATTTT,CASSLAGANQPQHF